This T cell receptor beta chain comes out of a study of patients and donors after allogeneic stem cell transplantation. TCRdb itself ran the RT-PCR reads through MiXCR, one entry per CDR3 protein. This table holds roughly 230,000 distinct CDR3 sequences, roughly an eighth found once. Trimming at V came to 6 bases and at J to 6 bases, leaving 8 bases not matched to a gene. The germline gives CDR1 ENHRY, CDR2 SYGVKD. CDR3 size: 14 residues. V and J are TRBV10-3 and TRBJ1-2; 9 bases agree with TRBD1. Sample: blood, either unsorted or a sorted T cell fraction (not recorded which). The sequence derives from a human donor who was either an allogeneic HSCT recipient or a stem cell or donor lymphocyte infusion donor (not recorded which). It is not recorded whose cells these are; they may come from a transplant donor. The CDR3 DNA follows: TGTGCCATCAGCCGTGGACAGGGGACTGATGGCTACACCTTC. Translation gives CAISRGQGTDGYTF.